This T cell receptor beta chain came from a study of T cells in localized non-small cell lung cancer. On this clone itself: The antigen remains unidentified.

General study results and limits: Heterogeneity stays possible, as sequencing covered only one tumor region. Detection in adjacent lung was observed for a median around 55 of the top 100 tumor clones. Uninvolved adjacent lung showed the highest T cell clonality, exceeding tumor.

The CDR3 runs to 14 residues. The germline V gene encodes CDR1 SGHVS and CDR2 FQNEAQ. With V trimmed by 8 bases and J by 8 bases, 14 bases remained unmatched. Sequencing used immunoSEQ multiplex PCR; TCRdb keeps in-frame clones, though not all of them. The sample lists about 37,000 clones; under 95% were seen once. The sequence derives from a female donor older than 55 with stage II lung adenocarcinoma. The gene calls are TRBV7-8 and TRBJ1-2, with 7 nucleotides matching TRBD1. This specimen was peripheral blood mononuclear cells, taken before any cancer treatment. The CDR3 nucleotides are TGTGCCAGCTCCTCCAACAGGGGAGTGGAGGGCTACACCTTC. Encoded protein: CASSSNRGVEGYTF. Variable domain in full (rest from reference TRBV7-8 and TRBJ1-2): GAGVSQSPRYKVAKRGQDVALRCDPISGHVSLFWYQQALGQGPEFLTYFQNEAQLDKSGLPSDRFFAERPEGSVSTLKIQRTQQEDSAVYLCASSSNRGVEGYTFGSGTRLTVV.